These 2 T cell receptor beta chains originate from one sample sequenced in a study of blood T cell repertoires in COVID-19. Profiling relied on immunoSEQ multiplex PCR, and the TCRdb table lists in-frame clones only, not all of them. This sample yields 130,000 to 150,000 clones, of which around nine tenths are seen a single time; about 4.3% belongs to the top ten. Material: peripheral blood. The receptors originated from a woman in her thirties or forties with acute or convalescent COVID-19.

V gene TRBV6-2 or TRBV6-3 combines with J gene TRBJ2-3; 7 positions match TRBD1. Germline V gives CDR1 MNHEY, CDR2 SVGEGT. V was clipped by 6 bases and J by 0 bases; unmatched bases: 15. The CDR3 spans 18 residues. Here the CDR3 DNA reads TGTGCCAGCAGCCTAACCTTCACCCGGGACAGCAGCACAGATACGCAGTATTTT. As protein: CASSLTFTRDSSTDTQYF.

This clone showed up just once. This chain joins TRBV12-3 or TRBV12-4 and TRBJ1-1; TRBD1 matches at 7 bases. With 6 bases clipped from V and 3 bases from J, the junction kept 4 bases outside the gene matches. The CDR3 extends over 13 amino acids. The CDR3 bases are TGTGCCAGCAGCAGACAGGGTCACACTGAAGCTTTCTTT. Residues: CASSRQGHTEAFF.